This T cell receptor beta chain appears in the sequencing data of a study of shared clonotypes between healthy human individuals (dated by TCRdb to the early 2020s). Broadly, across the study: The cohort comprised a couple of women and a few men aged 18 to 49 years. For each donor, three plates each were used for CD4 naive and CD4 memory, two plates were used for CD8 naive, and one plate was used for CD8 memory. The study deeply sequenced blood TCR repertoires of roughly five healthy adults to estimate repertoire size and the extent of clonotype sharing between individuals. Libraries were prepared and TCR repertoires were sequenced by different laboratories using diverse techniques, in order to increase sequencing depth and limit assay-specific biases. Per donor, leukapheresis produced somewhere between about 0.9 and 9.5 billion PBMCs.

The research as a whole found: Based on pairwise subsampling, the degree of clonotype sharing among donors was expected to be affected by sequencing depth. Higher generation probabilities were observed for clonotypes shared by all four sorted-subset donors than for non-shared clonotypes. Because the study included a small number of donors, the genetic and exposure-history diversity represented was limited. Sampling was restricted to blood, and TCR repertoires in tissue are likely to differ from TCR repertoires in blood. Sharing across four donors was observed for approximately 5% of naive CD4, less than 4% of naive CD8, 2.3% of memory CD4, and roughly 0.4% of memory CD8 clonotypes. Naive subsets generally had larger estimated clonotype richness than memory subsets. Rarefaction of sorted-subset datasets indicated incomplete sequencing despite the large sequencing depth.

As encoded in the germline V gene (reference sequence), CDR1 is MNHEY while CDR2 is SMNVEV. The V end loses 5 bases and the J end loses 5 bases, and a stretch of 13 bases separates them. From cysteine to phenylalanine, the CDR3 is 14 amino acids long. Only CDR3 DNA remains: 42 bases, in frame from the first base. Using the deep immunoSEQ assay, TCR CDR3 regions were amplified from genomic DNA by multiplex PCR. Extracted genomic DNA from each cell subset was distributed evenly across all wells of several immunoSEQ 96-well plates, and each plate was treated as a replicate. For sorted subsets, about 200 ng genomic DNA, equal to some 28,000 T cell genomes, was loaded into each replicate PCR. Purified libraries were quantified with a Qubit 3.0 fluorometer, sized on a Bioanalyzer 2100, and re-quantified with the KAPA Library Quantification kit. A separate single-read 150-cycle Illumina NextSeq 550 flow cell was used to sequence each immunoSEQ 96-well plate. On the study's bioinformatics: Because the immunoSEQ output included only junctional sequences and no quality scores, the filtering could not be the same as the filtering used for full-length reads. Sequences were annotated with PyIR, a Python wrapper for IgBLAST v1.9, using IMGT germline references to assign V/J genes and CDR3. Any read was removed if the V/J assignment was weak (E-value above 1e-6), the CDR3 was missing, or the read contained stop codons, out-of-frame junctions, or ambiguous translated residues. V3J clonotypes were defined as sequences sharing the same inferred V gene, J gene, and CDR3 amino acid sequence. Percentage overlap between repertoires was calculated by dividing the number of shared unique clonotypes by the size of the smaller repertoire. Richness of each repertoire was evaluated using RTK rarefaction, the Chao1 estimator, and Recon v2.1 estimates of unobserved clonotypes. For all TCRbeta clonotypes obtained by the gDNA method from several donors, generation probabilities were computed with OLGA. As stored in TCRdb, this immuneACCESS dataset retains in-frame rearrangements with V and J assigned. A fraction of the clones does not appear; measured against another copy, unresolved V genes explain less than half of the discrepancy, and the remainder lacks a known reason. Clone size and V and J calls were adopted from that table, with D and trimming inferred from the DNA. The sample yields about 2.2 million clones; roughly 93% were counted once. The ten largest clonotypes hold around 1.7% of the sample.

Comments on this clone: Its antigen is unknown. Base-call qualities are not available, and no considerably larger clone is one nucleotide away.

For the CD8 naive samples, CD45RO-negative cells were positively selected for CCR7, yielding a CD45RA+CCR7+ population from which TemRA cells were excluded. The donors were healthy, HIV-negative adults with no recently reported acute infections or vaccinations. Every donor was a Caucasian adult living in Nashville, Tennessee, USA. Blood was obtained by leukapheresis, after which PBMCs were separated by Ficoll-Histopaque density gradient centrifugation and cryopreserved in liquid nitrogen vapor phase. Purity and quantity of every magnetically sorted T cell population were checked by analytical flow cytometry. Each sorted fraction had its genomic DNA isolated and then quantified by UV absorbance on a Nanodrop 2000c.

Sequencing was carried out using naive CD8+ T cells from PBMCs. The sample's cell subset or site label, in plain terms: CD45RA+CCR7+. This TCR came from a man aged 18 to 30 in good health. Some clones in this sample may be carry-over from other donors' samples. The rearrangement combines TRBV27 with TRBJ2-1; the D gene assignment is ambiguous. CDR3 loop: CASSGDRVNNEQFF. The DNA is TGTGCCAGCAGTGGCGACCGGGTTAACAATGAGCAGTTCTTC.